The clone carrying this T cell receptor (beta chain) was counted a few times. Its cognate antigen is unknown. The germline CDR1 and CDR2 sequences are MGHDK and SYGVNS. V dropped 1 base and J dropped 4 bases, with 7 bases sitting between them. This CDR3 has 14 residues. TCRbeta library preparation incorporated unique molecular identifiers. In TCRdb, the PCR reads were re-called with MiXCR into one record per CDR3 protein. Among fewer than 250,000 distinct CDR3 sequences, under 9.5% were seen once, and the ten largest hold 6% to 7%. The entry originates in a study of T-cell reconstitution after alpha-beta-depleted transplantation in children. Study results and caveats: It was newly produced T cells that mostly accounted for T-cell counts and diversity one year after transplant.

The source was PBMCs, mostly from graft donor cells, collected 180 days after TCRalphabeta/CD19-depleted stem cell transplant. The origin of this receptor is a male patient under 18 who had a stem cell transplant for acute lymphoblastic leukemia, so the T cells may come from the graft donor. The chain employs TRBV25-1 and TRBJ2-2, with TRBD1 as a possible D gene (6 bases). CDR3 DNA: TGTGCCAGCAGTGAATTAGGGGGCACCGGGGAGCTGTTTTTT. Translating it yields CASSELGGTGELFF.